This T cell receptor beta chain appears in the sequencing data of a study of Ad26.COV2.S vaccination and SARS-CoV-2 variants. Study at large: Donor was in the COV1001 Ad26.COV2.S trial arm. By the intramuscular route, Ad26.COV2.S was given once, or twice 56 days apart. Study observations and caveats: Once vaccination had occurred, spike-specific CD8+ and CD4+ T cell responses reportedly showed substantial breadth.

Of note for this clone: The target antigen is unknown.

The sample's treatment: around 19 received Ad26.COV2.S at low or high dose, single or two shots; several received placebo; per-sample allocation not given. Sampling happened 63 days after the first vaccine or placebo injection. Ad26.COV2.S expressed prefusion-stabilized spike from the original Wuhan strain. Generated by immunoSEQ multiplex PCR, the TCRdb table keeps only in-frame clones and is missing some. Here the sample spans fewer than 600,000 clones, about 89% being singletons. The sample in question was peripheral blood, obtained in a trial of Ad26.COV2.S vaccine versus placebo. The sequence was obtained from a person between 18 and 65 years old who received the Ad26.COV2.S COVID-19 vaccine or a placebo.

The CDR3 loop reads CASSRQGAVVDSPLHF. The CDR3 DNA reads TGTGCCAGCAGTCGACAGGGCGCCGTAGTGGATTCACCCCTCCACTTT. The rearrangement links TRBV2 to TRBJ1-6; 7 nucleotides align to TRBD1. Unmatched junction bases numbered 12, after V lost 5 bases and J lost 8 bases. Germline values: CDR1 SNHLY, CDR2 FYNNEI. The CDR3 runs 16 residues.